The clone carrying this TCR beta chain was observed a handful of times. CDR3 size: 15 residues. Trimming pared 5 bases from V and 3 bases from J, leaving 14 bases between. The germline gives CDR1 KGHSH, CDR2 LQKENI. The data derive from a study of control samples from healthy donors and cancer patients. Repertoires were generated with immunoSEQ multiplex PCR, while TCRdb's copy carries only in-frame clones and drops some. The data contain 95,000 to 100,000 clones, around 89% of them seen just once; the ten biggest clones take up about 7.8%. Sequencing was done on a sample of blood. J is TRBJ1-5 and V is TRBV18; D gene unclear. The receptor was isolated from a man in his thirties or forties in good health. In DNA, the CDR3 is TGTGCCAGCTCATCCTGGGCCGGGGACAATCAGCCCCAGCATTTT. Its translation: CASSSWAGDNQPQHF. The full variable domain, with the rest looked up from reference TRBV18 and TRBJ1-5, is NAGVMQNPRHLVRRRGQEARLRCSPMKGHSHVYWYRQLPEEGLKFMVYLQKENIIDESGMPKERFSAEFPKEGPSILRIQQVVRGDSAAYFCASSSWAGDNQPQHFGDGTRLSIL.